A single sample gave rise to the 28 T cell receptor beta chains below, sequenced in a study of T-cell reconstitution after alpha-beta-depleted transplantation in children. Unique molecular identifiers were used to barcode this TCRbeta library. One entry per CDR3 protein, called by TCRdb with MiXCR from the PCR reads. The data show roughly 670,000 distinct CDR3 sequences, under 15% seen once. The material was PBMCs, obtained before TCRalphabeta/CD19-depleted stem cell transplant. All receptors come from a girl aged 2-9 years with congenital amegakaryocytic thrombocytopenia, due to receive a stem cell transplant.

This clonotype has a single count. The chain uses TRBV7-3 and TRBJ2-2; D unclear. This CDR3 contains 16 residues. Germline values: CDR1 SGHTA, CDR2 FQGTGA. V lost 1 base and J lost 4, with 13 bases in between. The chain's CDR3 is CASSLIRTTRTGELFF. The CDR3 DNA is TGTGCCAGCAGCTTAATCAGGACGACCCGCACCGGGGAGCTGTTTTTT. The full variable domain, with the rest looked up from reference TRBV7-3 and TRBJ2-2, is GAGVSQTPSNKVTEKGKYVELRCDPISGHTALYWYRQSLGQGPEFLIYFQGTGAADDSGLPNDRFFAVRPEGSVSTLKIQRTERGDSAVYLCASSLIRTTRTGELFFGEGSRLTVL.

The table lists this clonotype with many counts. The chain has TRBV5-5 and TRBJ2-3; possibly TRBD2 for D (6 bases). This CDR3 has 13 amino acids. The germline gives CDR1 SGHKS, CDR2 YYEKEE (reference sequence). V lost 4 bases, J lost 6 bases, and 12 bases lay in between. The chain's CDR3 is CASSRPGVDTQYF. DNA of the CDR3: TGTGCCAGCAGCCGGCCGGGGGTGGATACGCAGTATTTT.

This clonotype has at least ten counts. The V gene is TRBV6-4, the J gene TRBJ1-1; 8 nucleotides match TRBD1. Germline values: CDR1 MRHNA, CDR2 SNTAGT. CDR3 length equals 15 residues. With V trimmed by 6 bases and J by 3 bases, 9 bases remained unmatched. CDR3 in DNA: TGTGCCAGCAGACCCCAGACAGGGGTAGACACTGAAGCTTTCTTT. Residues: CASRPQTGVDTEAFF.

About this clonotype: Since a much larger clone is just one base distant, this may be a read error. The chain employs TRBV20-1 and TRBJ2-1, with 10 bases fitting TRBD2. Germline V gene lookup returns CDR1 DFQATT and CDR2 SNEGSKA (reference sequence). V shed 4 bases, J shed 5 bases, and the junction held 5 bases outside the gene matches. The CDR3 loop spans 14 amino acids. The CDR3: CSAILAGWDNEQFF. CDR3 bases: TGCAGTGCTATACTAGCGGGATGGGACAATGAGCAGTTCTTC.

This clonotype was observed many times. The chain employs TRBV20-1 and TRBJ2-5; 13 bases are a match to TRBD2. Trimming at V came to 3 bases and at J to 5 bases, leaving 6 bases not matched to a gene. The V gene's germline CDR1 is DFQATT and CDR2 SNEGSKA (reference sequence). The CDR3 contains 15 residues. In DNA form, the CDR3 reads TGCAGTGCTAGCTCGACTAGCGGGAGGAGGGAGACCCAGTACTTC. Its protein product is CSASSTSGRRETQYF.

J is TRBJ2-6 and V is TRBV28; D not resolved. Trimming took 8 bases from V and 0 from J, leaving 17 bases between them. Germline values: CDR1 MDHEN, CDR2 SYDVKM. The CDR3 runs to 17 residues. CDR3 in DNA: TGTGCCAGCCGGAGAGGAACAGTCTCCTCTGGGGCCAACGTCCTGACTTTC. It specifies CASRRGTVSSGANVLTF. Full variable domain (missing parts from reference TRBV28 and TRBJ2-6): DVKVTQSSRYLVKRTGEKVFLECVQDMDHENMFWYRQDPGLGLRLIYFSYDVKMKEKGDIPEGYSVSREKKERFSLILESASTNQTSMYLCASRRGTVSSGANVLTFGAGSRLTVL.

The table lists this clonotype with a few counts. The CDR3: CASSQEPSGSGTDTQYF. The CDR3 nucleotides are TGCGCCAGCAGCCAAGAACCCAGCGGTAGTGGCACAGATACGCAGTATTTT. V and J are TRBV4-1 and TRBJ2-3; weak D call: TRBD2 (5 bases). V lost 0 bases to trimming and J lost 1 base, with 14 bases between them. The CDR3 spans 17 residues. Germline lookup yields CDR1 MGHRA and CDR2 YSYEKL.

This clonotype was seen repeatedly, ten times or more. This rearrangement joins TRBV7-8 to TRBJ2-2, with D unresolved. The germline CDR1 and CDR2 sequences are SGHVS and FQNEAQ. The V and J ends lost 1 base and 1 base respectively, with 10 bases between them. This CDR3 comprises 16 residues. The CDR3 nucleotides read TGTGCCAGCAGCTTAGTGACACCCATGAACACCGGGGAGCTGTTTTTT. The encoded protein is CASSLVTPMNTGELFF. Supplemented by reference TRBV7-8 and TRBJ2-2, the full variable domain reads GAGVSQSPRYKVAKRGQDVALRCDPISGHVSLFWYQQALGQGPEFLTYFQNEAQLDKSGLPSDRFFAERPEGSVSTLKIQRTQQEDSAVYLCASSLVTPMNTGELFFGEGSRLTVL.

This clonotype was seen a few times. The V gene is TRBV5-1, the J gene TRBJ2-7; TRBD2 agrees at 7 bases. Germline V gene sequence: CDR1 SGHRS, CDR2 YFSETQ. V gave up 5 bases and J gave up 5 bases; unmatched junction bases: 19. The CDR3 totals 17 residues. In DNA form, the CDR3 reads TGCGCCAGCAGTTTCCACCCTCTAGCGGACGAAGGCGACGAGCAGTACTTC. Residues: CASSFHPLADEGDEQYF. Using reference TRBV5-1 and TRBJ2-7 for the parts outside the CDR3, the full variable domain is KAGVTQTPRYLIKTRGQQVTLSCSPISGHRSVSWYQQTPGQGLQFLFEYFSETQRNKGNFPGRFSGRQFSNSRSEMNVSTLELGDSALYLCASSFHPLADEGDEQYFGPGTRLTVT.

The genes are TRBV2 and TRBJ1-1; 8 nucleotides agree with TRBD1. Germline CDR1 reads SNHLY; CDR2 reads FYNNEI. J lost 3 bases, V lost 4 bases, and 16 bases had no gene match. The CDR3 has 18 amino acids. The CDR3 region has the DNA TGTGCCAGCAGTGCAAATCCCAGGGGGCTGGGGGGGTACACTGAAGCTTTCTTT. Protein product: CASSANPRGLGGYTEAFF.

This clonotype was detected only a few times. The rearrangement uses TRBV11-2 and TRBJ1-1; the D gene is possibly TRBD1 (6 bases). The CDR3 has 16 residues. V lost 5 bases, J lost 2 bases, and 18 bases lay in between. Germline V gene lookup returns CDR1 SGHAT and CDR2 FQNNGV. This CDR3 reads CASSIRKGGLNTEAFF. The CDR3 bases are TGTGCCAGCAGCATTCGGAAGGGGGGGCTTAACACTGAAGCTTTCTTT. Complete variable domain (other parts from reference TRBV11-2 and TRBJ1-1): EAGVAQSPRYKIIEKRQSVAFWCNPISGHATLYWYQQILGQGPKLLIQFQNNGVVDDSQLPKDRFSAERLKGVDSTLKIQPAKLEDSAVYLCASSIRKGGLNTEAFFGQGTRLTVV.

This clonotype has a count of ten or more. The chain employs TRBV20-1 and TRBJ2-5; D is possibly TRBD1 (6 bases). The germline gives CDR1 DFQATT, CDR2 SNEGSKA (reference sequence). The CDR3 has 11 amino acids. Trimming removed 5 bases from V and 4 bases from J, with 8 bases in between. CDR3 amino acids: CSALTGETQYF. The CDR3 nucleotides read TGCAGTGCTCTGACAGGAGAGACCCAGTACTTC.

This chain's CDR3 is CASSLEWSEANGYTF. In DNA form, the CDR3 reads TGCGCCAGCAGCTTAGAATGGTCGGAGGCCAATGGCTACACCTTC. J is TRBJ1-2 and V is TRBV5-1, with unresolved D. Germline V lookup: CDR1 SGHRS, CDR2 YFSETQ. The CDR3 loop spans 15 amino acids. V was pared by 2 bases and J by 6 bases, with 17 bases between.

The chain employs TRBV20-1 and TRBJ2-3; a weak D match, TRBD1 (5 bases). CDR1 is DFQATT, CDR2 SNEGSKA, per germline (reference sequence). This CDR3 spans 15 amino acids. V gave up 2 bases and J gave up 1 base, with 13 bases separating them. The CDR3 bases are TGCAGTGCTAGATCCCCTTGGGGCCGCACAGATACGCAGTATTTT. Translation gives CSARSPWGRTDTQYF.

The chain combines TRBV12-3 or TRBV12-4 with TRBJ2-1; 10 bases map to TRBD2. This CDR3 contains 15 residues. After removal of 5 bases from V and 9 bases from J, the junction contained 10 bases not matched to a gene. In nucleotides, the CDR3 is TGTGCCAGCAGTACTCGGACTAGCGGTCACGGTGAGCAGTTCTTC. Its protein is CASSTRTSGHGEQFF.

The rearrangement joins TRBV30 to TRBJ2-7; D gene ambiguous. V was clipped by 1 base and J by 4 bases, with 8 bases between them. The CDR3 runs 12 residues. Germline assignment: CDR1 GTSNPN and CDR2 SVGIG (reference sequence). The CDR3 is CAWSAYLYEQYF. The DNA of the CDR3 is TGTGCCTGGAGTGCTTACCTTTACGAGCAGTACTTC.

The chain employs TRBV27 and TRBJ2-7; D not resolved. In germline, CDR1 is MNHEY, CDR2 SMNVEV (reference sequence). V was trimmed by 2 bases and J by 7 bases, leaving 15 bases between them. The CDR3 is 14 residues long. Written as DNA, the CDR3 is TGTGCCAGCAGTTTAAACAGACTGCCGGATGAGCAGTACTTC. It yields the protein CASSLNRLPDEQYF.

This clonotype was seen ten or more times. The chain carries TRBV6-6 and TRBJ1-3, with no clear D. Germline V CDR1 and CDR2: MNHNY, SVGAGI (reference sequence). Trimming took 4 bases from V and 16 from J, leaving 14 bases between them. The length of the CDR3 is 11 residues. The CDR3 reads CASSSRSAPYF. The CDR3 DNA reads TGTGCCAGCAGTTCCCGTTCAGCCCCTTATTTT.

This clonotype was counted at least ten times. The chain is built from TRBV20-1 and TRBJ2-1, with TRBD2 identical over 9 bases. CDR1 DFQATT and CDR2 SNEGSKA come from the germline V gene (reference sequence). The V gene end was trimmed by 0 bases and the J gene end by 5 bases; junction bases not matched to a gene: 8. This CDR3 has 16 amino acids. In nucleotides, the CDR3 is TGCAGTGCTAGAGATCTTCTGGCGGGAGGGAACAATGAGCAGTTCTTC. It translates to CSARDLLAGGNNEQFF.

This clonotype was counted many times. The V call is TRBV5-1, the J call TRBJ2-5; unclear D gene. There are 15 residues in the CDR3. V dropped 2 bases and J dropped 2 bases, with 13 bases sitting between them. Germline V lookup: CDR1 SGHRS, CDR2 YFSETQ. This chain's CDR3 is CASSLFDEVQETQYF. The CDR3 DNA follows: TGCGCCAGCAGCTTATTCGACGAGGTACAAGAGACCCAGTACTTC.

In its sample, this clonotype was seen many times. J is TRBJ2-3 and V is TRBV20-1; D is perhaps TRBD2 (6 bases). The CDR3 is 14 amino acids. V lost 6 bases to trimming and J lost 4 bases, with 17 bases between them. The V gene's germline CDR1 is DFQATT and CDR2 SNEGSKA (reference sequence). CDR3 loop: CSAIPLGGADTQYF. CDR3 sequence (DNA): TGCAGTGCCATCCCCTTGGGGGGAGCAGATACGCAGTATTTT.

This clonotype appeared a few times. The CDR3 loop reads CASSSQTGEASEQYF. The DNA for the CDR3 is TGCGCCAGCAGCTCTCAGACAGGGGAAGCCTCCGAGCAGTACTTC. The chain joins TRBV5-1 to TRBJ2-7; TRBD1 matches at 8 bases. V gave up 3 bases and J gave up 6 bases; unmatched junction bases: 11. Germline V gene lookup returns CDR1 SGHRS and CDR2 YFSETQ. CDR3 length: 15 amino acids.

V is TRBV12-3 or TRBV12-4 and J is TRBJ2-7; TRBD1 aligns across 10 bases. This CDR3 is 14 amino acids long. V dropped 5 bases and J dropped 2; count of bases not matched to a gene: 3. In DNA, the CDR3 is TGTGCCAGCAGTGTGGACAGGGGGGCCTACGAGCAGTACTTC. Protein product: CASSVDRGAYEQYF.

This clonotype was detected many times. This chain links TRBV5-1 with TRBJ2-2, with D hard to call. V gave up 2 bases and J gave up 0 bases, with 8 bases separating them. This CDR3 has 15 residues. The V gene's germline CDR1 is SGHRS and CDR2 YFSETQ. CDR3 nucleotide sequence: TGCGCCAGCAGCTTCGCCGGGTCGAACACCGGGGAGCTGTTTTTT. Its protein is CASSFAGSNTGELFF.

The table lists this clonotype with many counts. The chain couples TRBV5-1 to TRBJ2-1, with 9 bases aligning to TRBD2. J gave up 4 bases and V 0 bases, and 8 bases lay outside the gene matches. CDR1 is SGHRS, CDR2 YFSETQ, per germline. The CDR3 contains 17 residues. The CDR3 reads CASSLANLAGVYNEQFF. The CDR3 region has the DNA TGCGCCAGCAGCTTGGCGAACTTAGCGGGAGTGTACAATGAGCAGTTCTTC.

The genes are TRBV7-8 and TRBJ1-5; D might be TRBD1 (6 bases). Trimming pared 1 base from V and 5 bases from J, leaving 9 bases between. Per germline, CDR1 SGHVS and CDR2 FQNEAQ. CDR3 length: 14 residues. CDR3 in amino acids: CASSLGTVYQPQHF. The CDR3 region has the DNA TGTGCCAGCAGCTTAGGGACAGTCTATCAGCCCCAGCATTTT.

Written as DNA, the CDR3 is TGTGCCAGCTCACCAGTAGACAGGGGTAGGTACGAGCAGTACTTC. This codes for CASSPVDRGRYEQYF. This chain connects TRBV18 to TRBJ2-7; 8 nucleotides agree with TRBD1. The CDR3 totals 15 residues. The J segment lost 4 bases and the V segment lost 2 bases, leaving 7 bases of the junction unmatched. Germline loops: CDR1 KGHSH, CDR2 LQKENI.

The rearrangement links TRBV14 to TRBJ2-3; maybe TRBD2 (6 bases). Trimming removed 4 bases at V and 0 bases at J, with 20 bases between. Germline V gene sequence: CDR1 SGHDN, CDR2 FVKESK. This CDR3 region has 18 residues. The CDR3 coding sequence is TGTGCCAGCAGCCGGCGGACTACCGGACCCTCTAGCACAGATACGCAGTATTTT. The encoded protein is CASSRRTTGPSSTDTQYF.